This TCR beta chain originates from a study of molecular identifiers for immune sequencing clone quantification. Findings and limits, study-wide: Identical barcode-sharing TCR molecules could lead to underestimated sizes for highly expanded clones. Among about a million naive cells, as was reported, spiked Jurkat TCR RNA from one cell was detectable.

Previously described methods and listed TCR primers produced bulk TCR libraries. One entry per CDR3 protein, called by TCRdb with MiXCR from the PCR reads. The sample gives some 12,000 distinct CDR3 sequences, 15% to 20% of which show up once; 1.4% to 1.5% is in the top ten. In its sample, this clonotype was seen a few times. Its antigen is unidentified. The CDR3 does not end in the conserved phenylalanine or tryptophan, so this is likely a read error. With RNA at 10%, 30% or 50%, naive CD8 libraries came from approximately 22,000 to 940,000 sorted cells. CDR3 size: 16 residues. Trimming cost V 4 bases and J 6 bases; bases outside gene matches: 10. From germline, CDR1 is SGHAT and CDR2 FQNNGV.

The origin of this receptor is a human donor in good health. Some libraries in this study had Jurkat cell RNA spiked in. The chain couples TRBV11-2 to TRBJ2-1, with 9 nucleotides matching TRBD1. Sequenced: naive CD8+ T cells from blood, with Jurkat cell RNA spiked in. As for subset: FACS-sorted CD8+CD4-CCR7+CD45RA+ naive T cells. DNA for the CDR3: TGTGCCAGCAGCTCGCCCCGGGACAGGGTTGCCAATGAGCAGTTCCTC. As protein: CASSSPRDRVANEQFL.